The 15 T cell receptor beta chains presented below share a single source sample, sequenced in a study of T-cell memory formation after mild COVID-19. TCRdb called the 5' RACE reads again in MiXCR, with one record for every CDR3 protein. The table has about half a million distinct CDR3 sequences, roughly 18% seen once. The specimen was PBMCs or a T cell subset sorted from them (not recorded which). The receptor source for this set is an adult woman who had mild COVID-19 (a few samples of this study predate the infection). Cell type and time point are not known.

The V and J genes are TRBV7-2 and TRBJ2-4; 7 nucleotides match TRBD2. V lost 5 bases to trimming and J lost 1 base; unmatched junction nucleotides: 5. The CDR3 totals 15 residues. Germline values: CDR1 SGHTA, CDR2 FQGNSA. The CDR3 region has the DNA TGTGCCAGCAGCAGGGACTACGGGGCCAAAAACATTCAGTACTTC. Protein: CASSRDYGAKNIQYF.

This clonotype was recorded many times. V and J are TRBV4-1 and TRBJ2-1; 11 bases align to TRBD2. V shed 0 bases, J shed 2 bases, and the junction held 3 bases outside the gene matches. CDR1 MGHRA and CDR2 YSYEKL come from the germline V gene. This CDR3 has 17 amino acids. The CDR3 DNA reads as TGCGCCAGCAGCCAAGATCCTAGCGGGGGGACCTACAATGAGCAGTTCTTC. Its protein product is CASSQDPSGGTYNEQFF.

This clonotype has more than one count but fewer than ten. This rearrangement joins TRBV6-5 to TRBJ1-2, with D perhaps matching TRBD1 (6 bases). The CDR3 is 15 residues long. The ends were cut back, 0 bases at V and 4 bases at J, with 12 bases in the middle. Germline V CDR1 and CDR2: MNHEY, SVGAGI. The CDR3 DNA reads as TGTGCCAGCAGTTACTCCCTCGGACAGAGCTATGGCTACACCTTC. Translated: CASSYSLGQSYGYTF.

The gene calls are TRBV21-1 and TRBJ1-5. TRBV21-1 is described as a pseudogene. CDR3 length: 16 residues. Here the CDR3 reads CASSKVRVEDNQPQHF. The DNA of the CDR3 is TGTGCCAGCAGCAAAGTGAGGGTGGAGGACAATCAGCCCCAGCATTTT.

This clonotype has only a few counts. CDR3 in amino acids: CASSLVTLGDYGYTF. The CDR3 DNA is TGCGCCAGCAGCTTGGTTACTCTAGGGGACTATGGCTACACCTTC. V gene TRBV5-1 combines with J gene TRBJ1-2, with D tentatively TRBD1 (5 bases). This CDR3 has 15 residues. The ends were cut back, 0 bases at V and 3 bases at J, with 12 bases in the middle. Germline assignment: CDR1 SGHRS and CDR2 YFSETQ.

The chain joins TRBV5-6 to TRBJ2-5; maybe TRBD2 (6 bases). The germline V gene encodes CDR1 SGHDT and CDR2 YYEEEE. V lost 0 bases and J lost 2, with 11 bases in between. The CDR3 totals 15 residues. CDR3 nucleotide sequence: TGTGCCAGCAGCTTGGGGCCTGGGGGGCAAGAGACCCAGTACTTC. Translation gives CASSLGPGGQETQYF. Together with reference TRBV5-6 and TRBJ2-5, the CDR3 gives the full variable domain: DAGVTQSPTHLIKTRGQQVTLRCSPKSGHDTVSWYQQALGQGPQFIFQYYEEEERQRGNFPDRFSGHQFPNYSSELNVNALLLGDSALYLCASSLGPGGQETQYFGPGTRLLVL.

This clonotype has a handful of counts. The J gene is TRBJ2-1, the V gene TRBV4-3, with 9 positions matching TRBD2. Germline assignment: CDR1 LGHNA and CDR2 YSLEER. This CDR3 region has 16 residues. J gave up 7 bases and V 0 bases, and 7 bases lay outside the gene matches. CDR3 coding DNA: TGCGCCAGCAGCCAAGATCGGGCTAGCGGGAAAAATGAGCAGTTCTTC. Translation: CASSQDRASGKNEQFF.

This clonotype was picked up a small number of times. The CDR3 spells CASGSMNDSPTDTQYF. CDR3 DNA sequence: TGTGCTAGTGGTTCTATGAATGACAGCCCCACAGATACGCAGTATTTT. J is TRBJ2-3 and V is TRBV12-5; weak D call: TRBD1 (5 bases). The V end was cut by 4 bases, the J end by 2 bases, with 16 bases between. Per the germline V gene, CDR1 is LGHNT and CDR2 is FRNRAP. This CDR3 region has 16 residues.

This clonotype was recorded at least ten times. The chain links TRBV7-8 to TRBJ1-5; D is perhaps TRBD1 (5 bases). Trimming removed 8 bases at V and 1 base at J, with 15 bases between. The CDR3 runs 15 residues. The germline V gene encodes CDR1 SGHVS and CDR2 FQNEAQ. CDR3: CASHYGGRSNQPQHF. CDR3 DNA: TGTGCCAGCCATTACGGGGGACGAAGCAATCAGCCCCAGCATTTT.

There are a few counts of this clonotype. The V call is TRBV20-1, the J call TRBJ2-3; D may be TRBD1 (6 bases). Trimming removed 0 bases from V and 1 base from J, with 17 bases in between. CDR1 is DFQATT, CDR2 SNEGSKA, per germline (reference sequence). This CDR3 has 17 amino acids. CDR3 protein: CSAREGAGWRGTDTQYF. The CDR3 nucleotides are TGCAGTGCTAGAGAGGGGGCAGGTTGGCGTGGCACAGATACGCAGTATTTT.

The chain carries TRBV4-1 and TRBJ1-1; D might be TRBD1 (5 bases). The CDR3 runs to 15 residues. V lost 0 bases and J lost 5, with 13 bases in between. The germline CDR1 and CDR2 sequences are MGHRA and YSYEKL. CDR3 protein: CASSQETTGRTEAFF. Written as DNA, the CDR3 is TGCGCCAGCAGCCAAGAAACGACGGGACGTACTGAAGCTTTCTTT.

The rearrangement uses TRBV7-6 and TRBJ2-7; 7 bases line up with TRBD1. The CDR3 contains 14 residues. The trim removed 3 bases at V and 3 bases at J, leaving 5 bases unmatched. Germline lookup yields CDR1 SGHVS and CDR2 FNYEAQ. The CDR3 sequence is CASSLGQSFYEQYF. For the CDR3, the DNA is TGTGCCAGCAGCTTGGGACAGTCCTTCTACGAGCAGTACTTC.

This clonotype has at least ten counts. The J gene is TRBJ2-2, the V gene TRBV20-1; maybe TRBD2 (5 bases). Trimming removed 1 base at V and 0 bases at J, with 6 bases between. Germline V CDR1 and CDR2: DFQATT, SNEGSKA (reference sequence). This CDR3 contains 14 residues. This chain's CDR3 is CSARAGANTGELFF. CDR3 DNA sequence: TGCAGTGCTAGAGCCGGGGCGAACACCGGGGAGCTGTTTTTT.

This clonotype was detected only a few times. The V and J genes are TRBV12-3 or TRBV12-4 and TRBJ1-6; D gene uncertain. The CDR3 sequence is 13 residues long. Trimming left V 8 bases short and J 6 bases short, with 11 bases between. The CDR3 DNA follows: TGTGCCAGCTCGGTCCCAGGTAATTCACCCCTCCACTTT. This gives the protein CASSVPGNSPLHF.

V gene TRBV9 combines with J gene TRBJ2-2; D ambiguous. Trimming stripped 0 bases from V and 2 bases from J, with 5 bases between. Per the germline V gene, CDR1 is SGDLS and CDR2 is YYNGEE. CDR3 length equals 14 residues. The CDR3 nucleotides are TGTGCCAGCAGCGTAGCGGATAACACCGGGGAGCTGTTTTTT. The encoded protein is CASSVADNTGELFF. The full variable domain, in which reference TRBV9 and TRBJ2-2 provide the parts outside the CDR3, is DSGVTQTPKHLITATGQRVTLRCSPRSGDLSVYWYQQSLDQGLQFLIQYYNGEERAKGNILERFSAQQFPDLHSELNLSSLELGDSALYFCASSVADNTGELFFGEGSRLTVL.